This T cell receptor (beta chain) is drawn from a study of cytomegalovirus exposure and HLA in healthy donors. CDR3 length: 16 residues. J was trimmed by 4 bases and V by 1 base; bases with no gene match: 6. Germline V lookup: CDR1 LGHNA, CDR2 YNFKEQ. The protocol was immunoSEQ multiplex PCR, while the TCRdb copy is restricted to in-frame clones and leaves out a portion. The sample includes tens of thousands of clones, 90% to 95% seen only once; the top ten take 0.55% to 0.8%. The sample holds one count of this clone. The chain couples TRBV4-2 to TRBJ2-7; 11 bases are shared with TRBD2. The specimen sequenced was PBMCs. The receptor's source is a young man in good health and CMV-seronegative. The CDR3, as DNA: TGTGCCAGCAGCCAAGCTGGGACTAGCGGAGGATACGAGCAGTACTTC. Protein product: CASSQAGTSGGYEQYF.